Shown below are 16 T cell receptor beta chains from a single sample sequenced in a study of chemoradiotherapy in HPV16-positive cancers. Libraries were prepared by immunoSEQ multiplex PCR; TCRdb keeps only in-frame clonotypes and omits some of them. The table lists several thousand clones, more than 60% of them singletons. Sampling took place from a patient who underwent chemoradiotherapy. The receptors were gathered from a human donor with HPV-associated anogenital cancer.

The rearrangement uses TRBV6-6 and TRBJ1-1; D gene unclear. The CDR3 spans 14 residues. The germline V gene encodes CDR1 MNHNY and CDR2 SVGAGI (reference sequence). V dropped 0 bases and J dropped 1 base, with 6 bases sitting between them. CDR3 in amino acids: CASSYSPGNTEAFF. CDR3 sequence (DNA): TGTGCCAGCAGTTACTCACCGGGGAACACTGAAGCTTTCTTT.

The rearrangement links TRBV5-6 to TRBJ1-4; perhaps TRBD1 as D (5 bases). CDR3 length: 14 residues. The V gene lost 0 bases and the J gene lost 8 bases, with 11 bases spanning the gap. Germline V gene sequence: CDR1 SGHDT, CDR2 YYEEEE. CDR3 residues: CASSLVGRAEKLFF. DNA for the CDR3: TGTGCCAGCAGCTTGGTCGGCAGGGCAGAAAAACTGTTTTTT.

The V call is TRBV18, the J call TRBJ2-2; TRBD1 aligns across 7 bases. Trimming removed 5 bases from V and 4 bases from J; junction bases left unmatched: 7. CDR1 and CDR2 from the germline V gene are KGHSH and LQKENI. CDR3 size: 15 residues. The CDR3 coding sequence is TGTGCCAGCTCAAGGGGACAGATTCTCACCGGGGAGCTGTTTTTT. It specifies CASSRGQILTGELFF.

This clone was detected a few times. Different DNA sequences within this sample yield the same CDR3. The genes are TRBV6-1 and TRBJ2-7; no clear D. There are 12 residues in the CDR3. V was trimmed by 3 bases and J by 3 bases, leaving 6 bases between them. CDR1 and CDR2 from the germline V gene are MNHNS and SASEGT. CDR3 protein: CASSDGDYEQYF. The CDR3 DNA is TGTGCCAGCAGTGATGGGGACTACGAGCAGTACTTC.

This clone was detected only a few times. The CDR3 nucleotides are TGTGCCAGCAGCCTCTATGCCGGACGGAGCTCCTACGAGCAGTACTTC. Amino acids: CASSLYAGRSSYEQYF. The rearrangement links TRBV4-2 to TRBJ2-7; D gene ambiguous. Trimming left V 4 bases short and J 0 bases short, with 16 bases between. CDR1 is LGHNA, CDR2 YNFKEQ, per germline. This CDR3 comprises 16 residues.

The chain combines TRBV30 with TRBJ1-2; 7 bases map to TRBD1. V shed 2 bases, J shed 3 bases, and the junction held 3 bases outside the gene matches. From germline, CDR1 is GTSNPN and CDR2 SVGIG (reference sequence). CDR3 size: 13 residues. CDR3 amino acids: CAWSPQGDYGYTF. DNA of the CDR3: TGTGCCTGGAGTCCTCAGGGGGACTATGGCTACACCTTC.

This CDR3 reads CAWNRAYTEAFF. The CDR3 coding sequence is TGTGCCTGGAATAGGGCTTACACTGAAGCTTTCTTT. V is TRBV30 and J is TRBJ1-1; D unresolved. V lost 4 bases to trimming and J lost 3 bases, with 9 bases between them. CDR1 and CDR2 (germline): GTSNPN, SVGIG (reference sequence). The CDR3 sequence is 12 residues long.

This clone qualifies as large. This chain joins TRBV28 and TRBJ1-5; tentative D call: TRBD1 (6 bases). From germline, CDR1 is MDHEN and CDR2 SYDVKM. The CDR3 runs to 15 residues. Trimming left V 6 bases short and J 1 base short, with 13 bases between. The CDR3 protein is CASRCTGRSNQPQHF. The DNA of the CDR3 is TGTGCCAGCAGGTGCACAGGGAGAAGCAATCAGCCCCAGCATTTT.

This clone has only one observation. The chain joins TRBV7-9 to TRBJ1-4, with 8 bases matching TRBD1. Germline assignment: CDR1 SEHNR and CDR2 FQNEAQ (reference sequence). Trimming removed 4 bases from V and 3 bases from J; junction bases left unmatched: 7. The CDR3 covers 16 residues. CDR3 DNA sequence: TGTGCCAGCAGCTCACCGAGGGACAGGTCTAATGAAAAACTGTTTTTT. It specifies CASSSPRDRSNEKLFF.

This clone showed up just a few times. The chain couples TRBV2 to TRBJ2-5, with a tentative D call TRBD1 (6 bases). The CDR3 contains 17 residues. The V gene lost 2 bases and the J gene lost 1 base, with 17 bases spanning the gap. Per germline, CDR1 SNHLY and CDR2 FYNNEI. The CDR3 sequence is CASSENLGDISQETQYF. CDR3 nucleotide sequence: TGTGCCAGCAGTGAAAACCTGGGGGACATAAGCCAAGAGACCCAGTACTTC.

CDR3 nucleotides: TGTGCCTGGAGGTCGGGGCAGGGGGCTCCCAGTGTCCACTTT. Translating gives CAWRSGQGAPSVHF. The genes are TRBV30 and TRBJ1-6; 8 bases map to TRBD1. Germline V gives CDR1 GTSNPN, CDR2 SVGIG (reference sequence). J gave up 17 bases and V 3 bases, and 15 bases lay outside the gene matches. The CDR3 runs 14 residues. The full variable domain, with the rest looked up from reference TRBV30 and TRBJ1-6, is SQTIHQWPATLVQPVGSPLSLECTVEGTSNPNLYWYRQAAGRGLQLLFYSVGIGQISSEVPQNLSASRPQDRQFILSSKKLLLSDSGFYLCAWRSGQGAPSVHFGNGTRLTVT.

This clone was seen a single time. J is TRBJ1-4 and V is TRBV28, with D perhaps matching TRBD1 (5 bases). CDR1 MDHEN and CDR2 SYDVKM come from the germline V gene. This CDR3 comprises 15 residues. The V and J ends lost 2 bases and 5 bases respectively, with 12 bases between them. The CDR3 sequence: CASSLTGTDNEKLFF. DNA of the CDR3: TGTGCCAGCAGTTTAACCGGGACGGACAATGAAAAACTGTTTTTT.

The chain links TRBV9 to TRBJ2-3, with D uncertain. Germline V gives CDR1 SGDLS, CDR2 YYNGEE. With 2 bases removed from V and 5 bases from J, the gap between germline ends came to 3 bases. The length of the CDR3 is 11 residues. For the CDR3, the DNA is TGTGCCAGCAGCGTTGGAGATACGCAGTATTTT. Translation: CASSVGDTQYF.

J is TRBJ2-3 and V is TRBV7-2; D is unresolved. The CDR3 spans 14 residues. Germline CDR1 is SGHTA and CDR2 is FQGNSA. V was pared by 3 bases and J by 6 bases, with 13 bases between. The CDR3 DNA follows: TGTGCCAGCAGCTTTGGATACTCTGGGGATACGCAGTATTTT. Translation gives CASSFGYSGDTQYF.

This clone was recorded once. The chain combines TRBV5-4 with TRBJ1-4; tentative D call: TRBD1 (5 bases). Trimming left V 4 bases short and J 3 bases short, with 7 bases between. Germline CDR1 reads SGHNT; CDR2 reads YYREEE (reference sequence). The CDR3 has 13 residues. The CDR3 loop reads CASSQGPNEKLFF. DNA of the CDR3: TGTGCCAGCAGCCAGGGACCTAATGAAAAACTGTTTTTT.

This chain uses TRBV2 with TRBJ1-1; 8 bases match TRBD1. The CDR3 runs to 15 residues. The J segment lost 0 bases and the V segment lost 6 bases, leaving 6 bases of the junction unmatched. Germline CDR1 reads SNHLY; CDR2 reads FYNNEI. CDR3 in amino acids: CASRGDRILNTEAFF. CDR3 nucleotides: TGTGCCAGCAGAGGGGACAGGATACTGAACACTGAAGCTTTCTTT.